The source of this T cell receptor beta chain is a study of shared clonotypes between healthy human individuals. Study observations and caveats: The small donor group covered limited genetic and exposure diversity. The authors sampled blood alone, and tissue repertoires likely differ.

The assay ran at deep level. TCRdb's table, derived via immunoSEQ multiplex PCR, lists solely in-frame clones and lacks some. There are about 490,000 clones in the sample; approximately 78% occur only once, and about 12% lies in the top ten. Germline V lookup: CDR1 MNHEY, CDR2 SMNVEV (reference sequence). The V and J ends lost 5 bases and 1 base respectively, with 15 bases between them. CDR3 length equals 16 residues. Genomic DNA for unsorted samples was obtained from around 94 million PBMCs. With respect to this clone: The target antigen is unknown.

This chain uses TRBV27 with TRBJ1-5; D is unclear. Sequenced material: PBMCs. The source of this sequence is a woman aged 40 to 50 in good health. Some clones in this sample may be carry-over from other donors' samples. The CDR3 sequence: CASSPLPLGSNQPQHF. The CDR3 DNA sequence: TGTGCCAGCAGTCCACTACCCTTGGGCAGCAATCAGCCCCAGCATTTT.